The 28 T cell receptor beta chains below come from one sample, sequenced in a study of blood T cell repertoires in COVID-19. Data came from immunoSEQ multiplex PCR; TCRdb stores just in-frame clones and leaves some out. The sample has about 200,000 clones; roughly 86% are singletons. The sample comprised peripheral blood. Receptors originate from a woman aged 70-85 years with active or convalescent COVID-19.

The rearrangement joins TRBV10-3 to TRBJ2-3, with D possibly TRBD2 on 5 matching bases. Trimming took 2 bases from V and 2 from J, leaving 14 bases between them. The CDR3 spans 16 residues. The germline V gene encodes CDR1 ENHRY and CDR2 SYGVKD. The CDR3 spells CAISERAKRDTDTQYF. The CDR3 bases are TGTGCCATCAGTGAGAGGGCGAAACGGGACACAGATACGCAGTATTTT.

The chain employs TRBV6-5 and TRBJ1-6, with a weak D call TRBD1 (6 bases). Germline CDR1 reads MNHEY; CDR2 reads SVGAGI. V lost 4 bases and J 5 bases, leaving 9 bases between the germline ends. The CDR3 sequence is 14 residues long. The CDR3 DNA reads as TGTGCCAGCAGTTCTCGGACAGATAATTCACCCCTCCACTTT. It specifies CASSSRTDNSPLHF.

At least ten counts were recorded for this clone. The rearrangement joins TRBV3-1 (or the pseudogene TRBV3-2) to TRBJ1-2, with TRBD1 identical over 10 bases. Unmatched junction bases numbered 5, after V lost 2 bases and J lost 8 bases. Germline CDR1 is LGHDT and CDR2 is YNNKEL (reference sequence). The CDR3 has 14 residues. The chain's CDR3 is CASSQLDRGEGYTF. In nucleotides, the CDR3 is TGTGCCAGCAGCCAACTGGACAGGGGGGAGGGCTACACCTTC.

CDR3: CASSLDSGTYNEQFF. In DNA form, the CDR3 reads TGCGCCAGCAGCTTGGATTCCGGGACCTACAATGAGCAGTTCTTC. This sequence joins TRBV5-1 and TRBJ2-1; perhaps TRBD2 as D (5 bases). The CDR3 is 15 amino acids. Germline loops: CDR1 SGHRS, CDR2 YFSETQ. The V end lost 0 bases, the J end lost 2 bases, and 9 bases lay between the germline ends.

This chain links TRBV5-6 with TRBJ2-1; 7 positions match TRBD2. The CDR3 is 16 amino acids. Germline lookup yields CDR1 SGHDT and CDR2 YYEEEE. V was clipped by 1 base and J by 6 bases; unmatched bases: 10. For the CDR3, the DNA is TGTGCCAGCAGCTTGTGGGCTAGCGGTTTCGGCAATGAGCAGTTCTTC. Protein: CASSLWASGFGNEQFF.

The V gene is TRBV9, the J gene TRBJ2-7; 8 bases match TRBD1. The germline V gene has CDR1 SGDLS and CDR2 YYNGEE. The ends lost 3 bases at V and 8 bases at J; junction bases unmatched: 10. This CDR3 is built from 14 residues. DNA for the CDR3: TGTGCCAGCAGCGAGGGGATGACAGGGGTTAAGCAGTACTTC. Protein product: CASSEGMTGVKQYF.

This chain connects TRBV7-9 to TRBJ2-3; 8 bases agree with TRBD2. The CDR3 totals 15 residues. V was clipped by 3 bases and J by 3 bases; unmatched bases: 5. Germline V CDR1 and CDR2: SEHNR, FQNEAQ (reference sequence). The CDR3 spells CASSLGLGYTDTQYF. As DNA, the CDR3 is TGTGCCAGCAGCTTGGGACTAGGCTATACAGATACGCAGTATTTT.

J is TRBJ1-5 and V is TRBV19; D possibly corresponds to TRBD1 (5 bases). The V and J ends lost 3 bases and 5 bases respectively, with 5 bases between them. The CDR3 length is 12 residues. Germline assignment: CDR1 LNHDA and CDR2 SQIVND (reference sequence). The CDR3 here is CASSIRDQPQHF. The CDR3 DNA follows: TGTGCCAGTAGTATCAGGGATCAGCCCCAGCATTTT. The whole variable domain, filled in from reference TRBV19 and TRBJ1-5, reads DGGITQSPKYLFRKEGQNVTLSCEQNLNHDAMYWYRQDPGQGLRLIYYSQIVNDFQKGDIAEGYSVSREKKESFPLTVTSAQKNPTAFYLCASSIRDQPQHFGDGTRLSIL.

The chain combines TRBV9 with TRBJ2-3; perhaps TRBD1 as D (5 bases). The CDR3 extends over 13 amino acids. V was clipped by 5 bases and J by 1 base, with 8 bases between them. Per the germline V gene, CDR1 is SGDLS and CDR2 is YYNGEE. The CDR3 sequence: CASSLGGTDTQYF. The DNA of the CDR3 is TGTGCCAGCAGTTTAGGGGGCACAGATACGCAGTATTTT.

The chain has TRBV7-6 and TRBJ2-1; 8 bases fit TRBD2. Germline lookup yields CDR1 SGHVS and CDR2 FNYEAQ. The V gene end was trimmed by 0 bases and the J gene end by 0 bases; junction bases not matched to a gene: 7. The CDR3 spans 18 residues. The CDR3: CASSLAFAGTSSYNEQFF. CDR3 sequence (DNA): TGTGCCAGCAGCTTAGCGTTTGCCGGGACTAGCTCCTACAATGAGCAGTTCTTC. Full variable domain (outside the CDR3, taken from reference TRBV7-6 and TRBJ2-1): GAGVSQSPRYKVTKRGQDVALRCDPISGHVSLYWYRQALGQGPEFLTYFNYEAQQDKSGLPNDRFSAERPEGSISTLTIQRTEQRDSAMYRCASSLAFAGTSSYNEQFFGPGTRLTVL.

The CDR3 region is CASSSLAISTDTQYF. DNA of the CDR3: TGCGCCAGCAGCTCACTAGCGATTAGCACAGATACGCAGTATTTT. The gene calls are TRBV5-1 and TRBJ2-3, with TRBD2 identical over 7 bases. The junction had 4 bases not matched to a gene; V was cut back by 3 bases and J by 0 bases. The CDR3 runs 15 residues. CDR1 SGHRS and CDR2 YFSETQ come from the germline V gene.

V is TRBV19 and J is TRBJ1-1; possibly TRBD1 for D (6 bases). CDR1 LNHDA and CDR2 SQIVND come from the germline V gene (reference sequence). This CDR3 has 12 amino acids. V was clipped by 5 bases and J by 5 bases, with 9 bases between them. This CDR3 reads CASSRQATEAFF. As DNA, the CDR3 is TGTGCCAGTAGTCGACAGGCTACTGAAGCTTTCTTT.

The J gene is TRBJ2-1, the V gene TRBV7-2, with D tentatively TRBD2 (5 bases). Trimming took 5 bases from V and 8 from J, leaving 16 bases between them. This CDR3 spans 14 amino acids. The V gene's germline CDR1 is SGHTA and CDR2 FQGNSA. For the CDR3, the DNA is TGTGCCAGCAGCCGCCCTTCTGGGAGCCATGAGCAGTTCTTC. Amino acids: CASSRPSGSHEQFF.

For the CDR3, the DNA is TGCAGCGGGCGGGACAGAATCACAGATACGCAGTATTTT. The encoded protein is CSGRDRITDTQYF. This chain connects TRBV29-1 to TRBJ2-3; D may be TRBD1 (7 bases). Between the trimmed V and J ends, which lost 7 bases and 2 bases, there was a span of 13 bases. Per germline, CDR1 SQVTM and CDR2 ANQGSEA. This CDR3 is built from 13 residues.

The rearrangement uses TRBV7-3 and TRBJ2-5, with D possibly being TRBD1 (6 bases). The CDR3 extends over 14 amino acids. The germline V gene encodes CDR1 SGHTA and CDR2 FQGTGA. Deletions cut 0 bases from V and 4 bases from J, with 9 bases between. The CDR3 region has the DNA TGTGCCAGCAGCTTAACAGGGGGTGGAGAGACCCAGTACTTC. It is translated as CASSLTGGGETQYF.

In this sample, this clone turned up a few times. The chain recombines TRBV28 with TRBJ2-1; TRBD2 matches at 10 bases. Germline assignment: CDR1 MDHEN and CDR2 SYDVKM. There are 15 residues in the CDR3. After removal of 3 bases from V and 8 bases from J, the junction contained 7 bases not matched to a gene. This chain's CDR3 is CASSFPSSGRYEQFF. CDR3 coding DNA: TGTGCCAGCAGTTTCCCCTCTAGCGGGAGATATGAGCAGTTCTTC.

This chain joins TRBV12-5 and TRBJ2-1; 7 bases line up with TRBD1. V lost 5 bases to trimming and J lost 9 bases; unmatched junction nucleotides: 4. Per germline, CDR1 LGHNT and CDR2 FRNRAP. The CDR3 spans 12 residues. CDR3 sequence: CASGQGVGEQFF. As DNA, the CDR3 is TGTGCTAGTGGTCAGGGGGTGGGTGAGCAGTTCTTC.

This clone occurred a few times. V and J are TRBV5-5 and TRBJ2-1, with TRBD2 matching 10 bases. Germline trimming cut 4 bases from V and 6 bases from J; bases unmatched to any gene: 7. The CDR3 is 15 residues long. Germline lookup yields CDR1 SGHKS and CDR2 YYEKEE (reference sequence). In nucleotides, the CDR3 is TGTGCCAGCAGCCTAGCGGGAGATTCGACCAATGAGCAGTTCTTC. Translation: CASSLAGDSTNEQFF.

The chain uses TRBV4-2 and TRBJ2-7; maybe TRBD2 (5 bases). The CDR3 runs 16 residues. Trimming left V 4 bases short and J 0 bases short, with 16 bases between. Germline CDR1 is LGHNA and CDR2 is YNFKEQ. This CDR3 is CASSPREKTFSYEQYF. The CDR3 DNA reads as TGTGCCAGCAGCCCCCGGGAAAAGACCTTCTCCTACGAGCAGTACTTC.

The chain couples TRBV4-1 to TRBJ1-5; 8 nucleotides align to TRBD1. This CDR3 contains 15 residues. Germline CDR1 and CDR2: MGHRA and YSYEKL. The junction had 7 bases not matched to a gene; V was cut back by 4 bases and J by 5 bases. The CDR3 protein is CASSRYQGADQPQHF. In DNA form, the CDR3 reads TGCGCCAGCAGCCGCTATCAGGGGGCAGATCAGCCCCAGCATTTT.

As concerns this clone: Other DNA sequences of this sample code for an identical CDR3. The chain combines TRBV28 with TRBJ1-2, with D possibly TRBD1 on 5 matching bases. CDR3 size: 13 residues. Trimming cost V 3 bases and J 3 bases, with 8 bases left between them. Germline V gene sequence: CDR1 MDHEN, CDR2 SYDVKM. This CDR3 reads CASSLGQYYGYTF. CDR3 nucleotides: TGTGCCAGCAGTTTGGGGCAGTACTATGGCTACACCTTC.

The genes are TRBV10-1 and TRBJ1-1; 7 nucleotides agree with TRBD1. Germline loops: CDR1 WNHNN, CDR2 SYGVQD (reference sequence). The CDR3 spans 15 residues. The V gene end was trimmed by 3 bases and the J gene end by 3 bases; junction bases not matched to a gene: 7. The CDR3 nucleotides are TGCGCCAGCAGTGAAGGGGGCTTACACCACACTGAAGCTTTCTTT. Residues: CASSEGGLHHTEAFF.

This clone was seen just once. V is TRBV5-6 and J is TRBJ2-5; D is uncertain. Germline CDR1 reads SGHDT; CDR2 reads YYEEEE. There are 14 residues in the CDR3. Trimming shortened V by 0 bases and J by 2 bases, and 8 bases separated the two germline ends. CDR3 sequence: CASSLVHRQETQYF. The CDR3 DNA reads TGTGCCAGCAGCTTGGTTCACAGACAAGAGACCCAGTACTTC.

This chain connects TRBV19 to TRBJ2-3, with D perhaps TRBD2 (7 bases). Looked up from germline, CDR1 is LNHDA and CDR2 is SQIVND (reference sequence). V lost 3 bases to trimming and J lost 6 bases, with 16 bases between them. The CDR3 has 15 amino acids. CDR3 in amino acids: CASSIGRGLRDTQYF. The CDR3 nucleotides are TGTGCCAGTAGTATTGGGCGGGGGCTGCGGGATACGCAGTATTTT. Full variable domain (rest looked up from reference TRBV19 and TRBJ2-3): DGGITQSPKYLFRKEGQNVTLSCEQNLNHDAMYWYRQDPGQGLRLIYYSQIVNDFQKGDIAEGYSVSREKKESFPLTVTSAQKNPTAFYLCASSIGRGLRDTQYFGPGTRLTVL.

The CDR3: CASSEELYEQYF. The DNA for the CDR3 is TGTGCCAGCAGTGAAGAATTATACGAGCAGTACTTC. The chain recombines TRBV6-1 with TRBJ2-7, with D hard to call. Germline V gives CDR1 MNHNS, CDR2 SASEGT. Trimming pared 1 base from V and 4 bases from J, leaving 5 bases between. The CDR3 extends over 12 amino acids.

This chain joins TRBV19 and TRBJ2-1; 9 bases map to TRBD2. CDR1 is LNHDA and CDR2 is SQIVND in the germline V gene (reference sequence). V dropped 3 bases and J dropped 2; count of bases not matched to a gene: 2. The CDR3 covers 15 residues. Here the CDR3 reads CASSMGGRAYNEQFF. CDR3 coding DNA: TGTGCCAGTAGTATGGGCGGGAGGGCCTACAATGAGCAGTTCTTC.

J is TRBJ2-3 and V is TRBV19; 8 bases map to TRBD1. Germline CDR1 is LNHDA and CDR2 is SQIVND (reference sequence). The CDR3 has 16 residues. V lost 1 base, J lost 0 bases, and 3 bases stayed unmatched. CDR3 protein: CASSIARQGSTDTQYF. The CDR3 nucleotides are TGTGCCAGTAGTATAGCTCGACAGGGGAGCACAGATACGCAGTATTTT.

The V call is TRBV4-1, the J call TRBJ2-7; D is undetermined. V was clipped by 4 bases and J by 3 bases, with 10 bases between them. There are 13 residues in the CDR3. CDR1 is MGHRA, CDR2 YSYEKL, per germline. CDR3 sequence: CASSLELIYEQYF. CDR3 sequence (DNA): TGCGCCAGCAGCCTGGAACTAATCTACGAGCAGTACTTC.